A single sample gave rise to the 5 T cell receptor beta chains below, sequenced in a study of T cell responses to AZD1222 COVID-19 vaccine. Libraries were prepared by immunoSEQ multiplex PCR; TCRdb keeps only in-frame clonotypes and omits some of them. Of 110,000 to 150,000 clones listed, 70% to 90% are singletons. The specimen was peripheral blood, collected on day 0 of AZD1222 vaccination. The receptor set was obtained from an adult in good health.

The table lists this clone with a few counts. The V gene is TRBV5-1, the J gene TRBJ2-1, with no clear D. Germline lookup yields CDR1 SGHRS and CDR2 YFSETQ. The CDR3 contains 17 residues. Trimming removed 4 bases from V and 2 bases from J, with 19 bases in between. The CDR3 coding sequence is TGCGCCAGCAGCAGGAACGGCGCGGATGGGACCTACAATGAGCAGTTCTTC. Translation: CASSRNGADGTYNEQFF.

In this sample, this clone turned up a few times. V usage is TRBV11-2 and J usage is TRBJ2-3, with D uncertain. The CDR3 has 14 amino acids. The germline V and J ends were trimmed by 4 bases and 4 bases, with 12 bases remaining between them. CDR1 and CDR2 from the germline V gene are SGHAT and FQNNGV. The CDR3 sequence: CASSSPRLADTQYF. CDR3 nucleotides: TGTGCCAGCAGCTCGCCCCGTTTGGCAGATACGCAGTATTTT.

The CDR3 here is CASSLLGEGNTGELFF. The CDR3 DNA reads as TGTGCCAGCAGCTTGTTGGGGGAGGGCAACACCGGGGAGCTGTTTTTT. The V call is TRBV5-5, the J call TRBJ2-2, with 7 bases lining up with TRBD2. Germline CDR1 SGHKS, CDR2 YYEKEE (reference sequence). The CDR3 sequence is 16 residues long. After removal of 1 base from V and 2 bases from J, the junction contained 5 bases not matched to a gene.

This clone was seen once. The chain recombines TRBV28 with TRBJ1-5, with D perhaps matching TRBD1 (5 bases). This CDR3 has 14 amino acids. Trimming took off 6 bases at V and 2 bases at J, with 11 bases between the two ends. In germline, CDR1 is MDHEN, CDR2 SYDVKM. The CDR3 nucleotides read TGTGCCAGCAGGGAACCGGGGGGCAATCAGCCCCAGCATTTT. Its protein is CASREPGGNQPQHF. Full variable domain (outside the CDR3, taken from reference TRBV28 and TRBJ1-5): DVKVTQSSRYLVKRTGEKVFLECVQDMDHENMFWYRQDPGLGLRLIYFSYDVKMKEKGDIPEGYSVSREKKERFSLILESASTNQTSMYLCASREPGGNQPQHFGDGTRLSIL.

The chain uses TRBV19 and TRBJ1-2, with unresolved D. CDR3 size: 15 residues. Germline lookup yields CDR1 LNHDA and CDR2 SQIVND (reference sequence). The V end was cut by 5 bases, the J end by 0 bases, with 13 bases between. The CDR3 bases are TGTGCCAGTAGTCCCCGGACGATAACTAACTATGGCTACACCTTC. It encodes CASSPRTITNYGYTF.